Following are 30 T cell receptor beta chains from one sample sequenced in a study of cytomegalovirus exposure and HLA in healthy donors. The PCR had 60 Vbeta and 13 Jbeta primers. The protocol was immunoSEQ multiplex PCR, while the TCRdb copy is restricted to in-frame clones and leaves out a portion. The repertoire has roughly 130,000 clones, 8.5% of them found once; the top ten carry 4.5% to 7%. The specimen sequenced was PBMCs. These receptors were taken from a man aged 40-49 years in good health and CMV-seronegative.

This sequence joins TRBV18 and TRBJ1-6; the D gene is possibly TRBD1 (5 bases). V dropped 2 bases and J dropped 1 base, with 12 bases sitting between them. CDR1 is KGHSH, CDR2 LQKENI, per germline. The CDR3 length is 17 residues. The CDR3, as DNA: TGTGCCAGCTCACCAATCAGGGTCTCTTCCTATAATTCACCCCTCCACTTT. This sequence encodes CASSPIRVSSYNSPLHF.

With respect to this clone: Other DNA sequences in this sample translate to the same CDR3. The chain carries TRBV18 and TRBJ2-5, with D perhaps TRBD2 (6 bases). V was pared by 3 bases and J by 4 bases, with 6 bases between. The CDR3 extends over 12 amino acids. Germline V gene data show CDR1 as KGHSH and CDR2 as LQKENI. The CDR3 coding sequence is TGTGCCAGCTCACCCGGGGGAGAGACCCAGTACTTC. It yields the protein CASSPGGETQYF.

The chain carries TRBV13 and TRBJ2-5; a possible D gene is TRBD2 (6 bases). V lost 1 base to trimming and J lost 7 bases, with 13 bases between them. CDR1 and CDR2 from the germline V gene are PRHDT and FYEKMQ (reference sequence). This CDR3 comprises 14 residues. The CDR3 reads CASSLERVGSTQYF. Here the CDR3 DNA reads TGTGCCAGCAGCTTAGAGCGGGTGGGATCGACCCAGTACTTC.

This clone occurred a few times. The chain is built from TRBV5-1 and TRBJ2-3, with unresolved D. The germline gives CDR1 SGHRS, CDR2 YFSETQ. The CDR3 loop spans 14 amino acids. Trimming left V 0 bases short and J 2 bases short, with 7 bases between. The CDR3 here is CASSLGTYTDTQYF. In nucleotides, the CDR3 is TGCGCCAGCAGCTTGGGAACTTACACAGATACGCAGTATTTT.

In this sample, this clone turned up a few times. The chain employs TRBV13 and TRBJ2-2, with D unclear. CDR1 is PRHDT, CDR2 FYEKMQ, per germline (reference sequence). Trimming took off 5 bases at V and 2 bases at J, with 9 bases between the two ends. The CDR3 totals 14 residues. This CDR3 reads CASSPVYNTGELFF. In nucleotides, the CDR3 is TGTGCCAGCAGCCCCGTTTATAACACCGGGGAGCTGTTTTTT.

This clone was detected only a few times. The junction differs from germline at one of its ends, possibly a read error. V usage is TRBV6-5 and J usage is TRBJ1-5; D is unresolved. The germline gives CDR1 MNHEY, CDR2 SVGAGI. The CDR3 runs to 13 residues. CDR3 in amino acids: CVSSYQVNQPQHF. The CDR3 DNA is TGTGTCAGCAGTTACCAGGTCAATCAGCCCCAGCATTTT.

This chain joins TRBV7-9 and TRBJ2-6; D gene unclear. Germline-derived CDR1 and CDR2 are SEHNR and FQNEAQ (reference sequence). This CDR3 spans 17 amino acids. V lost 2 bases, J lost 0 bases, and 11 bases lay in between. The CDR3 DNA sequence: TGTGCCAGCAGCTTAAGCCATCGGTTCTCTGGGGCCAACGTCCTGACTTTC. Translating gives CASSLSHRFSGANVLTF. The full variable domain, its missing parts supplied by reference TRBV7-9 and TRBJ2-6, is DTGVSQNPRHKITKRGQNVTFRCDPISEHNRLYWYRQTLGQGPEFLTYFQNEAQLEKSRLLSDRFSAERPKGSFSTLEIQRTEQGDSAMYLCASSLSHRFSGANVLTFGAGSRLTVL.

The chain combines TRBV28 with TRBJ2-1; D might be TRBD2 (6 bases). Germline V lookup: CDR1 MDHEN, CDR2 SYDVKM. The CDR3 covers 13 residues. Trimming removed 5 bases from V and 2 bases from J, with 7 bases in between. Written as DNA, the CDR3 is TGTGCCAGCAGTCGGGGGACCTACAATGAGCAGTTCTTC. Encoded protein: CASSRGTYNEQFF.

The chain has TRBV7-5 and TRBJ2-2; TRBD1, the table's D call, was not compared with the DNA. TRBV7-5 is deemed a pseudogene. The CDR3 loop spans 15 amino acids. CDR3 sequence: CARSPRTGNTGELFF. In DNA form, the CDR3 reads TGTGCCAGAAGCCCTCGGACAGGGAACACCGGGGAGCTGTTTTTT.

The J gene is TRBJ2-3, the V gene TRBV5-6, with a weak D call TRBD1 (6 bases). Germline V CDR1 and CDR2: SGHDT, YYEEEE. The CDR3 runs 13 residues. Trimming cost V 2 bases and J 4 bases, with 8 bases left between them. Here the CDR3 reads CASSLGGSDTQYF. The CDR3 nucleotides read TGTGCCAGCAGCTTAGGGGGTTCAGATACGCAGTATTTT.

Only a few counts were recorded for this clone. One end of the junction is discordant with germline, which a read error may explain. The V call is TRBV28, the J call TRBJ2-1, with 11 nucleotides matching TRBD2. Germline CDR1 is MDHEN and CDR2 is SYDVKM. The CDR3 contains 15 residues. CDR3 in amino acids: CASSLEDTSGGRTIF. The DNA of the CDR3 is TGTGCCAGCAGTTTAGAGGATACTAGCGGGGGACGCACCATCTTC. Filled out from reference TRBV28 and TRBJ2-1, the complete variable domain reads DVKVTQSSRYLVKRTGEKVFLECVQDMDHENMFWYRQDPGLGLRLIYFSYDVKMKEKGDIPEGYSVSREKKERFSLILESASTNQTSMYLCASSLEDTSGGRTIFGPGTRLTVL.

The chain recombines TRBV21-1 with TRBJ1-2. TRBV21-1 is described as a pseudogene. The CDR3 extends over 12 amino acids. The CDR3 here is CASSTRGYGYTF. The CDR3 DNA is TGTGCCAGCAGCACCCGAGGATATGGCTACACCTTC.

In its sample, this clone was seen a few times. The chain is built from TRBV5-1 and TRBJ2-5; 12 nucleotides agree with TRBD2. V lost 3 bases and J lost 5; bases outside the gene matches: 8. This CDR3 contains 16 residues. Germline assignment: CDR1 SGHRS and CDR2 YFSETQ. The CDR3 nucleotides are TGCGCCAGCAGCTCCGGACTAGCGGGACCTCAGGAGACCCAGTACTTC. It specifies CASSSGLAGPQETQYF.

This clone was recorded once. V usage is TRBV5-4 and J usage is TRBJ1-5; D is possibly TRBD1 (6 bases). There are 14 residues in the CDR3. Per the germline V gene, CDR1 is SGHNT and CDR2 is YYREEE (reference sequence). Deletions cut 2 bases from V and 8 bases from J, with 14 bases between. CDR3 loop: CASSLGGADKPQHF. CDR3 DNA sequence: TGTGCCAGCAGCTTAGGGGGGGCGGATAAGCCCCAGCATTTT. The full variable domain, completed using reference TRBV5-4 and TRBJ1-5, is ETGVTQSPTHLIKTRGQQVTLRCSSQSGHNTVSWYQQALGQGPQFIFQYYREEENGRGNFPPRFSGLQFPNYSSELNVNALELDDSALYLCASSLGGADKPQHFGDGTRLSIL.

This clone was counted only a few times. CDR3 nucleotide sequence: TGTGCCAGCAGTGAAGCTCGACAGGGGGAAGCTTTCTTT. It yields the protein CASSEARQGEAFF. V gene TRBV2 combines with J gene TRBJ1-1; 8 nucleotides agree with TRBD1. CDR1 SNHLY and CDR2 FYNNEI come from the germline V gene. The V segment lost 0 bases and the J segment 8 bases; nucleotides outside the gene matches: 2. This CDR3 has 13 amino acids.

V gene TRBV5-4 combines with J gene TRBJ2-7; possibly TRBD2 for D (5 bases). The CDR3 is made up of 13 amino acids. V was shortened by 0 bases and J by 5 bases, with 9 bases between the two germline ends. Germline V gene data show CDR1 as SGHNT and CDR2 as YYREEE (reference sequence). The CDR3 sequence is CASSLAGVDEQYF. The DNA for the CDR3 is TGTGCCAGCAGCTTGGCCGGGGTTGACGAGCAGTACTTC.

This sequence joins TRBV5-4 and TRBJ1-4; possible D gene TRBD1, 5 bases. Germline-derived CDR1 and CDR2 are SGHNT and YYREEE (reference sequence). The CDR3 has 14 residues. Trimming removed 2 bases from V and 0 bases from J, with 5 bases in between. The CDR3 coding sequence is TGTGCCAGCAGCTTAGGGGCAACTAATGAAAAACTGTTTTTT. Encoded protein: CASSLGATNEKLFF. Using reference TRBV5-4 and TRBJ1-4 for the parts outside the CDR3, the full variable domain is ETGVTQSPTHLIKTRGQQVTLRCSSQSGHNTVSWYQQALGQGPQFIFQYYREEENGRGNFPPRFSGLQFPNYSSELNVNALELDDSALYLCASSLGATNEKLFFGSGTQLSVL.

This clone showed up many times. V gene TRBV6-1 combines with J gene TRBJ2-6, with D hard to call. Germline CDR1 reads MNHNS; CDR2 reads SASEGT. Trimming shortened V by 1 base and J by 0 bases, and 4 bases separated the two germline ends. The CDR3 has 15 amino acids. The CDR3 protein is CASSEDSSGANVLTF. The CDR3 DNA is TGTGCCAGCAGTGAAGACAGCTCTGGGGCCAACGTCCTGACTTTC.

The chain links TRBV7-6 to TRBJ2-7, with TRBD1 matching 7 bases. Germline CDR1 is SGHVS and CDR2 is FNYEAQ. The CDR3 runs to 13 residues. The V segment lost 5 bases and the J segment 9 bases; nucleotides outside the gene matches: 10. In DNA form, the CDR3 reads TGTGCCAGCAGCCCCCGGGACAGTACGCGGCAGTACTTC. It yields the protein CASSPRDSTRQYF.

This clone has a handful of counts. The chain links TRBV9 to TRBJ2-5; D is possibly TRBD2 (5 bases). The germline V gene has CDR1 SGDLS and CDR2 YYNGEE. V lost 0 bases and J 4 bases, leaving 13 bases between the germline ends. The CDR3 sequence is 15 residues long. The CDR3 loop reads CASSVDELDAETQYF. CDR3 DNA: TGTGCCAGCAGCGTAGACGAACTAGATGCAGAGACCCAGTACTTC.

In its sample, this clone was seen a few times. The chain carries TRBV2 and TRBJ1-4; 7 bases are shared with TRBD1. V trimming: 2 bases; J trimming: 4 bases; junction bases outside the gene matches: 4. The germline CDR1 and CDR2 sequences are SNHLY and FYNNEI. The length of the CDR3 is 15 residues. CDR3 coding DNA: TGTGCCAGCAGTGAACGCCGACAGGGTAATGAAAAACTGTTTTTT. As protein: CASSERRQGNEKLFF.

The table lists this clone with a few counts. J is TRBJ1-1 and V is TRBV6-1; D may be TRBD1 (5 bases). Germline CDR1 is MNHNS and CDR2 is SASEGT. The ends were cut back, 0 bases at V and 3 bases at J, with 17 bases in the middle. The CDR3 spans 17 residues. The CDR3 protein is CASSEARYVQADTEAFF. The CDR3 DNA reads TGTGCCAGCAGTGAAGCGCGGTATGTACAGGCGGACACTGAAGCTTTCTTT.

The gene calls are TRBV5-1 and TRBJ2-3; 7 positions agree with TRBD2. Losses at the gene ends were 4 bases for V and 3 bases for J; bases not matched to a gene: 11. The length of the CDR3 is 16 residues. Germline V gene sequence: CDR1 SGHRS, CDR2 YFSETQ. CDR3 amino acids: CASSGGGDLGTDTQYF. CDR3 nucleotide sequence: TGCGCCAGCAGCGGTGGGGGGGACCTGGGTACAGATACGCAGTATTTT.

This clone was counted between two and nine times. This chain joins TRBV6-1 and TRBJ1-2; TRBD1 might be the D (5 bases). Trimming took off 6 bases at V and 1 base at J, with 15 bases between the two ends. The CDR3 is 15 amino acids. Germline V gene sequence: CDR1 MNHNS, CDR2 SASEGT. The chain's CDR3 is CASRPGTFFNYGYTF. DNA for the CDR3: TGTGCCAGCAGACCCGGGACTTTCTTTAACTATGGCTACACCTTC.

J is TRBJ1-6 and V is TRBV11-2; tentatively, D is TRBD1 (5 bases). Germline-derived CDR1 and CDR2 are SGHAT and FQNNGV. The CDR3 contains 15 residues. V was pared by 3 bases and J by 9 bases, with 15 bases between. CDR3 region: CASSLGLPHFSPLHF. The CDR3 bases are TGTGCCAGCAGCTTGGGGCTCCCCCACTTTTCACCCCTCCACTTT.

Only a few counts were recorded for this clone. The gene calls are TRBV6-5 and TRBJ1-1; D perhaps matches TRBD1 (5 bases). The CDR3 is made up of 15 amino acids. V was shortened by 0 bases and J by 1 base, with 9 bases between the two germline ends. Germline V gives CDR1 MNHEY, CDR2 SVGAGI. The CDR3 protein is CASSYSMGGNTEAFF. The DNA for the CDR3 is TGTGCCAGCAGTTACTCGATGGGGGGGAACACTGAAGCTTTCTTT.

This clone was observed a few times. This chain joins TRBV2 and TRBJ1-2; D perhaps matches TRBD1 (5 bases). V gave up 3 bases and J gave up 8 bases, with 16 bases separating them. This CDR3 contains 14 residues. Germline lookup yields CDR1 SNHLY and CDR2 FYNNEI. The CDR3 is CASSDRQGGGGYTF. The DNA for the CDR3 is TGTGCCAGCAGTGACCGGCAGGGCGGCGGCGGCTACACCTTC. Using reference TRBV2 and TRBJ1-2 for the parts outside the CDR3, the full variable domain is EPEVTQTPSHQVTQMGQEVILRCVPISNHLYFYWYRQILGQKVEFLVSFYNNEISEKSEIFDDQFSVERPDGSNFTLKIRSTKLEDSAMYFCASSDRQGGGGYTFGSGTRLTVV.

In this sample, this clone turned up a few times. The chain employs TRBV6-6 and TRBJ1-2, with D uncertain. This CDR3 contains 11 residues. Germline V gene lookup returns CDR1 MNHNY and CDR2 SVGAGI (reference sequence). V shed 10 bases and J shed 5 bases, with 11 bases lying between them. The CDR3 loop reads CATQRIYGYTF. CDR3 nucleotides: TGTGCCACCCAGAGGATTTATGGCTACACCTTC.

The chain has TRBV2 and TRBJ1-4; D is possibly TRBD1 (5 bases). V was cut by 3 bases and J by 3 bases, with 17 bases left in between. Germline V gene sequence: CDR1 SNHLY, CDR2 FYNNEI. The CDR3 has 17 amino acids. CDR3 nucleotide sequence: TGTGCCAGCAGTGATAGGGGCAGGTCTAGGCCTAATGAAAAACTGTTTTTT. Its protein product is CASSDRGRSRPNEKLFF.

This clone was observed a few times. The chain links TRBV7-9 to TRBJ1-2; 8 bases map to TRBD1. Germline loops: CDR1 SEHNR, CDR2 FQNEAQ (reference sequence). Trimming took 0 bases from V and 2 from J; bases not matched to a gene: 2. CDR3 length: 15 residues. CDR3 coding DNA: TGTGCCAGCAGCTTAGCGGCAGGGGGCAACTATGGCTACACCTTC. Its protein is CASSLAAGGNYGYTF.